This T cell receptor (beta chain) originates from a study of persistence of HIV-infected CD4 T cells. The immunoSEQ assay was version 4, run in survey mode. Assay: immunoSEQ multiplex PCR; the TCRdb copy retains only in-frame clones and omits some. The data contain about 40,000 clones, around 82% of them singletons. This clone came up a few times. What it recognizes is unknown. Cells were stimulated with overlapping HIV-1 Gag 15-mer peptides. Memory cells lacking CD40L and CD69 with high CD45RO were sorted. The sequence came from an adult man with HIV who was CMV-seropositive. The input for sequencing was CD4+ T cells sorted from PBMCs after roughly 17-hour stimulation, taken from a patient who received antiretroviral therapy.

The CDR3 region has the DNA TGTGCCTGGAGTGTCGGGCGAGCTGCGAATGAAAAACTGTTTTTT. Amino acids: CAWSVGRAANEKLFF. The rearrangement joins TRBV30 to TRBJ1-4; D is unclear. Looked up from germline, CDR1 is GTSNPN and CDR2 is SVGIG (reference sequence). V was cut by 0 bases and J by 5 bases, with 13 bases left in between. CDR3 length equals 15 residues.